Below, one T cell receptor (beta chain) is given with its context. Its antigen is still unknown. Patients were diagnosed from clinical symptoms, serum thyroxine, TRAb, thyroid ultrasound and orbital computed tomography. These data are taken from a study of Graves' ophthalmopathy and Graves' hyperthyroidism. As for the study in general: Peripheral blood sampling preceded any treatment and occurred at initial diagnosis. Whole-study results and caveats: Most thyroid clonotypes expanded beyond 0.001 frequency were also found in blood.

Looked up from germline, CDR1 is DFQATT and CDR2 is SNEGSKA (reference sequence). Trimming removed 4 bases at V and 2 bases at J, with 15 bases between. The CDR3 consists of 14 residues. TCR beta CDR3 regions were amplified from RNA transcripts. The first-round RT-PCR employed HTBI primers together with the Qiagen OneStep RT-PCR kit. A multiplex PCR was then performed as the second round. TCRdb recomputed calls from the multiplex PCR reads with MiXCR, one row per CDR3 protein. This table has about 340,000 distinct CDR3 sequences, roughly 17% appearing once. This chain joins TRBV20-1 and TRBJ2-7; tentative D call: TRBD2 (6 bases). This TCR was sampled from an adult man with Graves' ophthalmopathy. The sample comprised peripheral blood. CDR3: CSAKPRGSPYEQYF. The CDR3 nucleotides are TGCAGTGCTAAGCCTCGGGGGTCACCCTACGAGCAGTACTTC.